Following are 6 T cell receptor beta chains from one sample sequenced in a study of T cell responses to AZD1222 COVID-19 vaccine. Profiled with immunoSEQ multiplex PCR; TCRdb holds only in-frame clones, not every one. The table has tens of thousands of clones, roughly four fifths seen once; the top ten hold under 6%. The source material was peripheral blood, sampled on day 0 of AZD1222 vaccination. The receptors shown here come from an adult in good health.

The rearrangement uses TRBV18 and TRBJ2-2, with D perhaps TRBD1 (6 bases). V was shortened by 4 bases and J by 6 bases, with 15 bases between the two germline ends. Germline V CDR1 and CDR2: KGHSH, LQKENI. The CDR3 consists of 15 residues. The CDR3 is CASSLPTGFAGELFF. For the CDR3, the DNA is TGTGCCAGCTCACTCCCTACAGGGTTCGCCGGGGAGCTGTTTTTT.

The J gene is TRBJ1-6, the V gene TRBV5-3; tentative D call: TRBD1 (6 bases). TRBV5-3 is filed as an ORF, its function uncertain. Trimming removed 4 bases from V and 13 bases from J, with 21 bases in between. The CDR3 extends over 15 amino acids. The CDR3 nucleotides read TGTGCCAGAAGCCCCCGGGGGGCCCCTATCTTCCCCCTCCACTTT. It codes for CARSPRGAPIFPLHF.

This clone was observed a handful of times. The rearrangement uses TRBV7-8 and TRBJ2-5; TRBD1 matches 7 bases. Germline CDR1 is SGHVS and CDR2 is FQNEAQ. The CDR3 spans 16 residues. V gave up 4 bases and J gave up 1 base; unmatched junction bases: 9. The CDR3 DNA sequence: TGTGCCAGCAGCTCCGGACAGGCCAGGGGCCAAGAGACCCAGTACTTC. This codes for CASSSGQARGQETQYF.

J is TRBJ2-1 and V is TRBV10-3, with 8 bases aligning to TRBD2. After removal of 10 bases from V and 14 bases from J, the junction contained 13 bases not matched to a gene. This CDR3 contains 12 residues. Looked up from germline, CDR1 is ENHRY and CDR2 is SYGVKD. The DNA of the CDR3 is TGTGCCAGCCGACCAGAGGCGGGGGGAAAGTTCTTC. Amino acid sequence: CASRPEAGGKFF.

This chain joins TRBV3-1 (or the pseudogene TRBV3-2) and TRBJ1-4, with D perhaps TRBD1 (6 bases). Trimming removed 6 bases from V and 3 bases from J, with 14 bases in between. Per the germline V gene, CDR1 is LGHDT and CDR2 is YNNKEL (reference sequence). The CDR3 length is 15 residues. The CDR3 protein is CASSHSGQANEKLFF. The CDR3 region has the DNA TGTGCCAGCAGTCACTCGGGACAAGCTAATGAAAAACTGTTTTTT.

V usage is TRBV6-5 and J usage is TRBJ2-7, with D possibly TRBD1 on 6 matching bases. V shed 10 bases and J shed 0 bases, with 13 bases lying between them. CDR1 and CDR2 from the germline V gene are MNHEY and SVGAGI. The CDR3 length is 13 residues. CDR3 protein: CATGQRISYEQYF. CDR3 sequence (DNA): TGTGCCACCGGACAGCGGATCTCCTACGAGCAGTACTTC.